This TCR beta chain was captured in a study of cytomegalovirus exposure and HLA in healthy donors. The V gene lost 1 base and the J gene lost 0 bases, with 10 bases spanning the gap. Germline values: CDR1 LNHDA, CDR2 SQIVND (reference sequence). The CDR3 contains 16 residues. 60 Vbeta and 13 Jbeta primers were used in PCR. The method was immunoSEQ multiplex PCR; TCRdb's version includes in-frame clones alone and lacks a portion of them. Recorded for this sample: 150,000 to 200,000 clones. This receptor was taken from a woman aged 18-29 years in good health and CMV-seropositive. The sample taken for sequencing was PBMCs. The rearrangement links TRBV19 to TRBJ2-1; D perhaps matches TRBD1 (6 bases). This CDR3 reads CASSIGGLPSYNEQFF. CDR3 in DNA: TGTGCCAGTAGTATAGGGGGGCTACCCTCCTACAATGAGCAGTTCTTC.